This record looks at one T cell receptor beta chain sequence and its context. The trim removed 4 bases at V and 4 bases at J, leaving 5 bases unmatched. The CDR3 totals 14 residues. Germline CDR1 reads SGDLS; CDR2 reads YYNGEE. Unique molecular identifiers tagged the TCRbeta library. TCRdb ran MiXCR on the PCR reads and lists one entry per CDR3 protein. The data hold hundreds of thousands of distinct CDR3 sequences, with 13% observed a single time. The data originate from a study of T-cell reconstitution after alpha-beta-depleted transplantation in children. The TCR sequence derives from a human donor who donated a stem cell graft to a child with Fanconi anemia. The sample in question was PBMCs, obtained from the stem cell graft. The J gene is TRBJ2-3, the V gene TRBV9; 8 nucleotides line up with TRBD1. The CDR3 DNA reads as TGTGCCAGCAGCTTGACAGGGGTGGCAGATACGCAGTATTTT. Translation: CASSLTGVADTQYF.